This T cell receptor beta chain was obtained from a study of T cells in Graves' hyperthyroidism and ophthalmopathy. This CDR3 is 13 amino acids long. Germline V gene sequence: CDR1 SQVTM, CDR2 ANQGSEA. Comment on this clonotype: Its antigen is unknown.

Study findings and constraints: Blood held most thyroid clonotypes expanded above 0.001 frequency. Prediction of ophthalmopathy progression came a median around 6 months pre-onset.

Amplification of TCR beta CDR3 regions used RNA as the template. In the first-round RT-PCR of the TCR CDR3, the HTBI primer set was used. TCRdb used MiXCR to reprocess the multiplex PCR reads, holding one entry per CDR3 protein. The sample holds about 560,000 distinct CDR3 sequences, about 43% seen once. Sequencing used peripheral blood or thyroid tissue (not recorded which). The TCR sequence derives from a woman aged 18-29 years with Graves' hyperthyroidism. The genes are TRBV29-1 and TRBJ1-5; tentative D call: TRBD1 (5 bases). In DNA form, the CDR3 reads TGCAGTTTAAGGCAGGGAGGCAATCAGCCCCAGCATTTT. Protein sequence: CSLRQGGNQPQHF.